What follows are 19 T cell receptor beta chains derived from one specimen sequenced in a study of cytomegalovirus exposure and HLA in healthy donors. The table came from immunoSEQ multiplex PCR; TCRdb's copy has only in-frame clones and leaves some out. The table records 250,000 to 400,000 clones, approximately 85% of them present only once. The sample taken for sequencing was PBMCs. These receptors all come from a man aged 25 to 40 in good health and CMV-seronegative.

CDR3 sequence: CASSEPTGFDEQFF. CDR3 bases: TGTGCCAGCAGTGAACCCACAGGGTTCGATGAGCAGTTCTTC. J is TRBJ2-1 and V is TRBV25-1; possible D gene TRBD1, 6 bases. The CDR3 is 14 residues long. V was cut by 2 bases and J by 8 bases, with 13 bases left in between. Germline V CDR1 and CDR2: MGHDK, SYGVNS.

The rearrangement uses TRBV15 and TRBJ2-1, with TRBD1 identical over 9 bases. Germline V gene sequence: CDR1 LNHNV, CDR2 YYDKDF (reference sequence). This CDR3 has 12 residues. The V and J ends lost 8 bases and 15 bases, in that order; junction bases with no gene match: 11. CDR3 in DNA: TGTGCCACCGGGACAGGGTCTTTAATTTTGTTCTTC. It specifies CATGTGSLILFF.

This clone showed up just once. The chain joins TRBV14 to TRBJ2-1; 11 bases fit TRBD2. The V segment lost 1 base and the J segment 4 bases; nucleotides outside the gene matches: 3. CDR3 length equals 16 residues. The germline gives CDR1 SGHDN, CDR2 FVKESK. The CDR3 is CASSQGRLAGYNEQFF. As DNA, the CDR3 is TGTGCCAGCAGCCAAGGAAGACTAGCGGGGTACAATGAGCAGTTCTTC. Drawing the rest from reference TRBV14 and TRBJ2-1, the complete variable domain is EAGVTQFPSHSVIEKGQTVTLRCDPISGHDNLYWYRRVMGKEIKFLLHFVKESKQDESGMPNNRFLAERTGGTYSTLKVQPAELEDSGVYFCASSQGRLAGYNEQFFGPGTRLTVL.

This clone was detected only once. This sequence joins TRBV6-5 and TRBJ1-1; D is possibly TRBD1 (6 bases). This CDR3 is built from 14 residues. The germline V gene encodes CDR1 MNHEY and CDR2 SVGAGI. V was clipped by 7 bases and J by 0 bases, with 12 bases between them. The CDR3 protein is CASMGGLLNTEAFF. The CDR3 DNA follows: TGTGCCAGCATGGGGGGGCTTCTGAACACTGAAGCTTTCTTT.

This clone was observed a few times. CDR3: CASSPTSGGTLRYEQYF. In DNA, the CDR3 is TGTGCCAGCAGCCCGACTAGCGGGGGGACACTACGGTACGAGCAGTACTTC. This chain links TRBV7-2 with TRBJ2-7; 13 positions match TRBD2. The CDR3 is made up of 17 amino acids. Germline CDR1 reads SGHTA; CDR2 reads FQGNSA. V lost 5 bases to trimming and J lost 4 bases; unmatched junction nucleotides: 11. Filled out from reference TRBV7-2 and TRBJ2-7, the complete variable domain reads GAGVSQSPSNKVTEKGKDVELRCDPISGHTALYWYRQSLGQGLEFLIYFQGNSAPDKSGLPSDRFSAERTGGSVSTLTIQRTQQEDSAVYLCASSPTSGGTLRYEQYFGPGTRLTVT.

The V gene is TRBV6-5, the J gene TRBJ2-5; the match to TRBD1 covers 8 bases. The germline gives CDR1 MNHEY, CDR2 SVGAGI. The CDR3 runs 13 residues. V lost 6 bases, J lost 5 bases, and 5 bases stayed unmatched. The DNA of the CDR3 is TGTGCCAGCAGAAGAGACAGGGGCGAGACCCAGTACTTC. Its translation: CASRRDRGETQYF.

This chain joins TRBV19 and TRBJ1-2; maybe TRBD1 (5 bases). V was trimmed by 4 bases and J by 5 bases, leaving 23 bases between them. The CDR3 length is 17 residues. Germline CDR1 is LNHDA and CDR2 is SQIVND (reference sequence). CDR3 sequence reads: CASSTHPPGLTRYGYTF. CDR3 bases: TGTGCCAGTAGTACTCACCCCCCGGGACTGACGAGATATGGCTACACCTTC.

The gene calls are TRBV6-6 and TRBJ1-2; the D gene is possibly TRBD1 (5 bases). The CDR3 contains 16 residues. Trimming left V 0 bases short and J 3 bases short, with 14 bases between. Germline V CDR1 and CDR2: MNHNY, SVGAGI (reference sequence). The CDR3, as DNA: TGTGCCAGCAGTTACTCGGGGCAGGGTAGTCACTATGGCTACACCTTC. Translating it yields CASSYSGQGSHYGYTF.

The CDR3 here is CASSPGLRSRNTEAFF. The CDR3 region has the DNA TGTGCCAGCTCACCGGGCCTGCGATCTCGAAACACTGAAGCTTTCTTT. The chain recombines TRBV18 with TRBJ1-1; D is ambiguous. Trimming left V 3 bases short and J 2 bases short, with 16 bases between. Germline assignment: CDR1 KGHSH and CDR2 LQKENI. CDR3 length: 16 amino acids.

J is TRBJ2-1 and V is TRBV27, with 8 bases fitting TRBD2. CDR3 size: 16 residues. Germline V gene data show CDR1 as MNHEY and CDR2 as SMNVEV (reference sequence). J was trimmed by 10 bases and V by 3 bases; bases with no gene match: 14. CDR3 loop: CASSFLGGAGGREQFF. CDR3 DNA: TGTGCCAGCAGTTTCCTCGGTGGTGCGGGGGGAAGAGAGCAGTTCTTC.

This rearrangement joins TRBV4-1 to TRBJ2-5; D uncertain. This CDR3 has 13 residues. Trimming took off 2 bases at V and 4 bases at J, with 8 bases between the two ends. Germline CDR1 and CDR2: MGHRA and YSYEKL. CDR3 nucleotide sequence: TGCGCCAGCAGCCAAAATCCTTCAGAGACCCAGTACTTC. Protein product: CASSQNPSETQYF.

The chain uses TRBV29-1 and TRBJ1-2; D perhaps matches TRBD1 (5 bases). Deletions cut 2 bases from V and 6 bases from J, with 16 bases between. Germline assignment: CDR1 SQVTM and CDR2 ANQGSEA. This CDR3 contains 14 residues. For the CDR3, the DNA is TGCAGCGTTGAATGGCCAGGGTGGTATGATGGCTACACCTTC. Protein product: CSVEWPGWYDGYTF.

This clone is a singleton in its sample. This rearrangement joins TRBV27 to TRBJ1-5, with a weak D call TRBD1 (6 bases). V gave up 3 bases and J gave up 1 base, with 13 bases separating them. This CDR3 is built from 16 residues. From germline, CDR1 is MNHEY and CDR2 SMNVEV (reference sequence). The CDR3, as DNA: TGTGCCAGCAGTTTTTGGTCAGGGGCGAGCAATCAGCCCCAGCATTTT. Its translation: CASSFWSGASNQPQHF.

Worth noting for this clone: Other DNA sequences within the sample encode an identical CDR3. The chain employs TRBV10-2 and TRBJ2-1; possibly TRBD2 for D (5 bases). CDR1 is WSHSY, CDR2 SAAADI, per germline. This CDR3 comprises 14 residues. The germline V and J ends were trimmed by 0 bases and 9 bases, with 12 bases remaining between them. CDR3 sequence: CASSESLAGVEQFF. The CDR3 DNA reads TGCGCCAGCAGTGAGTCGTTGGCGGGTGTTGAGCAGTTCTTC.

The table lists this clone with many counts. The chain joins TRBV4-2 to TRBJ1-5; D not resolved. Per the germline V gene, CDR1 is LGHNA and CDR2 is YNFKEQ. V gave up 4 bases and J gave up 1 base, with 20 bases separating them. This CDR3 has 18 amino acids. The CDR3 sequence: CASSRDGYSGVSNQPQHF. The CDR3 DNA reads as TGTGCCAGCAGCCGTGACGGCTATAGCGGGGTGAGCAATCAGCCCCAGCATTTT.

This rearrangement joins TRBV4-1 to TRBJ2-1; 12 positions agree with TRBD2. Trimming took 6 bases from V and 10 from J; bases not matched to a gene: 7. In germline, CDR1 is MGHRA, CDR2 YSYEKL. The length of the CDR3 is 14 residues. CDR3 amino acids: CASRHGLAGLEQFF. DNA of the CDR3: TGCGCCAGCAGACACGGACTAGCGGGATTGGAGCAGTTCTTC.

The J gene is TRBJ2-7, the V gene TRBV30; 8 nucleotides match TRBD1. CDR1 and CDR2 (germline): GTSNPN, SVGIG (reference sequence). CDR3 length: 15 amino acids. V lost 0 bases and J lost 5; bases outside the gene matches: 9. In nucleotides, the CDR3 is TGTGCCTGGAGTGTAAGCGGACAGGGTGGCGACGAGCAGTACTTC. The encoded protein is CAWSVSGQGGDEQYF.

The chain couples TRBV28 to TRBJ1-5; D gene unclear. This CDR3 has 16 residues. The germline gives CDR1 MDHEN, CDR2 SYDVKM. V was clipped by 3 bases and J by 5 bases, with 17 bases between them. The CDR3 nucleotides read TGTGCCAGCAGTTTCCTTGGCATCTCCTTCGATCAGCCCCAGCATTTT. Translation: CASSFLGISFDQPQHF.

The chain links TRBV2 to TRBJ2-5; D not resolved. CDR1 and CDR2 from the germline V gene are SNHLY and FYNNEI. CDR3 length: 12 residues. Deletions cut 2 bases from V and 3 bases from J, with 4 bases between. The CDR3 sequence: CASSETEETQYF. The CDR3 region has the DNA TGTGCCAGCAGTGAAACAGAAGAGACCCAGTACTTC.